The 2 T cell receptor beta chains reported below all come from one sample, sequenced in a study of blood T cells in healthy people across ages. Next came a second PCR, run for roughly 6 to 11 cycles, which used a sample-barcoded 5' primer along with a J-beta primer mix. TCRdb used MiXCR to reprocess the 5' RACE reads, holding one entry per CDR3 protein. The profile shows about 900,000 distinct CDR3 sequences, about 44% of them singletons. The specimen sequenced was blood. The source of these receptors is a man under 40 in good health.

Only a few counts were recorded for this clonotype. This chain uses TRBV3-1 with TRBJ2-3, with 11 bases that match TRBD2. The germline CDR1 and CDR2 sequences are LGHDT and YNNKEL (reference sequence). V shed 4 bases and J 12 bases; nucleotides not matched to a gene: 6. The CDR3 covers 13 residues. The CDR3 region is CASSPQLAGVQYF. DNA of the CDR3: TGTGCCAGCAGCCCTCAACTAGCGGGGGTTCAGTATTTT.

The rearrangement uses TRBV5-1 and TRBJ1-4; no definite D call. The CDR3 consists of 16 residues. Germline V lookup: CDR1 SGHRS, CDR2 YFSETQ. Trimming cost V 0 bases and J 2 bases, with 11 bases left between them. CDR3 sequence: CASSLEGGATNEKLFF. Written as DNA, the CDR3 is TGCGCCAGCAGCTTGGAGGGAGGAGCGACTAATGAAAAACTGTTTTTT.